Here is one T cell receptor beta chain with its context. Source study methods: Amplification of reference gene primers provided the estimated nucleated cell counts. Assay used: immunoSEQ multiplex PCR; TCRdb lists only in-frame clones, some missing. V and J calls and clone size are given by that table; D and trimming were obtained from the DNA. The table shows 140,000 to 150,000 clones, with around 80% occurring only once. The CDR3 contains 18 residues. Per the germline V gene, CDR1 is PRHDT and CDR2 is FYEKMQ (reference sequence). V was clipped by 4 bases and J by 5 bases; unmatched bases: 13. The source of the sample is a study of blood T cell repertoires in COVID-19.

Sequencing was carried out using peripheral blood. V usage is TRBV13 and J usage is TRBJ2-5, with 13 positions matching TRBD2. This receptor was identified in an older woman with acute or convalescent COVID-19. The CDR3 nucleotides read TGTGCCAGCAGCTCCCTGAGACTAGCGGGAGGTACGACCGAGACCCAGTACTTC. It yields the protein CASSSLRLAGGTTETQYF.